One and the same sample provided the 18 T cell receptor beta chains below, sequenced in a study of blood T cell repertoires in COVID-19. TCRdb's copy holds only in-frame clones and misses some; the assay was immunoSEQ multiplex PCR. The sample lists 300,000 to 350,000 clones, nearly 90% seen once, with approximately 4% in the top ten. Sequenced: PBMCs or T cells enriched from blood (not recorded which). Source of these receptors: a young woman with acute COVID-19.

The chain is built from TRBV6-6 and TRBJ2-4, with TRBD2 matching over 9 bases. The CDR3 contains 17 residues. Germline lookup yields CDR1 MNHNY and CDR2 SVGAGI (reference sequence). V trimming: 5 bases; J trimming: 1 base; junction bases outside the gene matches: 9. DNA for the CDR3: TGTGCCAGCAGTCAAATAGCGGGAGAGGCGGCCAAAAACATTCAGTACTTC. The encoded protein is CASSQIAGEAAKNIQYF.

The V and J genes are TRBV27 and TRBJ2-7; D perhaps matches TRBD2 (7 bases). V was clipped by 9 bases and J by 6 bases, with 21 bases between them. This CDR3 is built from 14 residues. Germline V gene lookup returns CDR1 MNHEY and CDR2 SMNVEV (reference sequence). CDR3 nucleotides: TGTGCCAGTGGGGGGCGGGGGAAGATAAGCGAGCAGTACTTC. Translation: CASGGRGKISEQYF.

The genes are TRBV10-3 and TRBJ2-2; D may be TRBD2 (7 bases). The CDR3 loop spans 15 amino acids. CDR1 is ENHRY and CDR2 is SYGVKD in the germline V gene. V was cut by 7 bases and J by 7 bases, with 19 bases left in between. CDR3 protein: CAITSQTGTNGELFF. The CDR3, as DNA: TGTGCCATCACCTCCCAAACAGGGACTAACGGGGAGCTGTTTTTT.

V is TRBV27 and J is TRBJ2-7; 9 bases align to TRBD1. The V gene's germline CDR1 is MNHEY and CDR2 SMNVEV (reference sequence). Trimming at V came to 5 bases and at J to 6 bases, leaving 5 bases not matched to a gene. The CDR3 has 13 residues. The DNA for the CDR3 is TGTGCCAGCAGTCTTTTGACAGGGGGCGAGCAGTACTTC. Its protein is CASSLLTGGEQYF.

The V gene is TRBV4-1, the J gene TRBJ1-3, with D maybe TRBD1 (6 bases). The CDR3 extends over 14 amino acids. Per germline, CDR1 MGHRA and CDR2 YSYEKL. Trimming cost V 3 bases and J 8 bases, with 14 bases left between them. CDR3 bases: TGCGCCAGCAGCCACCTGGGGGGGGCGGACACCATATATTTT. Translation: CASSHLGGADTIYF.

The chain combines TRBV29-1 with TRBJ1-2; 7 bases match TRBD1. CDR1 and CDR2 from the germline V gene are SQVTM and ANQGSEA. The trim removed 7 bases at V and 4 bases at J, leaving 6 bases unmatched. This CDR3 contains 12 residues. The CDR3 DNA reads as TGCAGCGGCCGGGACAGCTCCTATGGCTACACCTTC. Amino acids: CSGRDSSYGYTF.

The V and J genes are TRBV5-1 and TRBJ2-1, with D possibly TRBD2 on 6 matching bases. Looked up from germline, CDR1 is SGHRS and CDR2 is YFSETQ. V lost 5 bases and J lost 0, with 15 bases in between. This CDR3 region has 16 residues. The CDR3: CASSSPGLSSYNEQFF. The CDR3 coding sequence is TGCGCCAGCAGTTCGCCGGGACTGAGCTCCTACAATGAGCAGTTCTTC. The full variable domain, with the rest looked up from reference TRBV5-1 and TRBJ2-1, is KAGVTQTPRYLIKTRGQQVTLSCSPISGHRSVSWYQQTPGQGLQFLFEYFSETQRNKGNFPGRFSGRQFSNSRSEMNVSTLELGDSALYLCASSSPGLSSYNEQFFGPGTRLTVL.

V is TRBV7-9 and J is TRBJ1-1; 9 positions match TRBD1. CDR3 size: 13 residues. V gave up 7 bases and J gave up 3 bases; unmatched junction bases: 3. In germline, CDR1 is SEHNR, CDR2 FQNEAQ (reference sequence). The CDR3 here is CASTTGGDTEAFF. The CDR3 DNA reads TGTGCCAGCACGACAGGGGGGGACACTGAAGCTTTCTTT.

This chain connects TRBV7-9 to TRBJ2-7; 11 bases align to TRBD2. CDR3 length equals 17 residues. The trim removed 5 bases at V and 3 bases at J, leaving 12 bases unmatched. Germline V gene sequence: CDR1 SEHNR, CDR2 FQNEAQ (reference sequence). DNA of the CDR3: TGTGCCAGCAGCCAAGAGGGGACTAGCGGCTTAAACTACGAGCAGTACTTC. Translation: CASSQEGTSGLNYEQYF.

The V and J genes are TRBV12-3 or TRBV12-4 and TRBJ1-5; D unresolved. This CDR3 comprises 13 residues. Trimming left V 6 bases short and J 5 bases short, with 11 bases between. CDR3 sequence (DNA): TGTGCCAGCAGCCCCCAGGAAGATCAGCCCCAGCATTTT. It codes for CASSPQEDQPQHF.

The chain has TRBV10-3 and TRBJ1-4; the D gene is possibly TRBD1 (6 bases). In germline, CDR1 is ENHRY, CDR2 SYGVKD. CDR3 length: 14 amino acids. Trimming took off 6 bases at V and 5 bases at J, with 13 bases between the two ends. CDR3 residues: CAIRDDRKNEKLFF. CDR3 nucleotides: TGTGCCATCAGGGATGACAGGAAAAATGAAAAACTGTTTTTT.

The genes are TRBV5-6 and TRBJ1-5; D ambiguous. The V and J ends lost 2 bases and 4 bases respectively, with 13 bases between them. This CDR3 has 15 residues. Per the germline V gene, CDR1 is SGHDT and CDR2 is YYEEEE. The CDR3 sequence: CASSFGGLPNQPQHF. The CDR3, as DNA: TGTGCCAGCAGCTTTGGAGGTCTCCCTAATCAGCCCCAGCATTTT.

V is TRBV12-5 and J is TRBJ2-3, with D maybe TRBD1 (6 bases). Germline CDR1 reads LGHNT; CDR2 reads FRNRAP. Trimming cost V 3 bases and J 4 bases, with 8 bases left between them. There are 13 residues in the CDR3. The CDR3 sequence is CASGLQGSDTQYF. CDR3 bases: TGTGCTAGTGGTTTACAGGGCTCAGATACGCAGTATTTT.

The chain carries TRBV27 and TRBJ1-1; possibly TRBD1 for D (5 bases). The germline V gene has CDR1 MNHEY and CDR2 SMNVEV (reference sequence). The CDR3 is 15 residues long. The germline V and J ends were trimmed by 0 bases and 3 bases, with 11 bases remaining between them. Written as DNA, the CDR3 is TGTGCCAGCAGTTTATCTCTTCGCAGGGACACTGAAGCTTTCTTT. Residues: CASSLSLRRDTEAFF.

DNA of the CDR3: TGTGCCAGCTCAGAAAATTCTGTCGTTGGGACAGGGGGTCAGCCCCAGCATTTT. Protein product: CASSENSVVGTGGQPQHF. This chain links TRBV18 with TRBJ1-5; 11 bases are a match to TRBD1. The germline CDR1 and CDR2 sequences are KGHSH and LQKENI. The CDR3 covers 18 residues. V shed 5 bases, J shed 6 bases, and the junction held 15 bases outside the gene matches.

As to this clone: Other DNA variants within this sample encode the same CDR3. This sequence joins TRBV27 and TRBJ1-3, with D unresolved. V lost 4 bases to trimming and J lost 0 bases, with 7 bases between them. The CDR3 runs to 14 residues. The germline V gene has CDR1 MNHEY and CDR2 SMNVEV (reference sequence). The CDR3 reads CASSSLSSGNTIYF. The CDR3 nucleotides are TGTGCCAGCAGTTCCCTCAGCTCTGGAAACACCATATATTTT.

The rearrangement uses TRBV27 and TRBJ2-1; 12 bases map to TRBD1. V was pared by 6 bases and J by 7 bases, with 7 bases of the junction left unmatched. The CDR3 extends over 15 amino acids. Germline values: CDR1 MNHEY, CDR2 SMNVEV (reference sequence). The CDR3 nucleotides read TGTGCCAGCAGATCCGGGACAGGGGGCAGGAATGAGCAGTTCTTC. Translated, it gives CASRSGTGGRNEQFF.

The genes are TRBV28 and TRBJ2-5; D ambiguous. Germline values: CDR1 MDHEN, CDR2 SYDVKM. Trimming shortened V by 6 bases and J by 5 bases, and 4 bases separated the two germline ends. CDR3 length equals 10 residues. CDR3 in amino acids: CASSFETQYF. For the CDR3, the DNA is TGTGCCAGCAGCTTCGAGACCCAGTACTTC.